Reported below is one TCR beta chain. Antigen unknown. This entry is derived from a study of monozygotic twins with inflammatory bowel disease. Study-wide findings and caveats: IBD patients showed reduced TCRbeta diversity (inverse Simpson) versus healthy co-twins. Repertoire likeness was no different across concordant and discordant twins, perhaps owing to restricted power.

Both TCRalpha and TCRbeta cDNA were subjected to two nested PCRs lasting approximately 16 and 10 cycles. No DNA is given; TCRdb re-called the 5' RACE reads and lists each CDR3 protein once. The listing records 330,000 or so distinct CDR3 sequences. Germline-derived CDR1 and CDR2 are WNHNN and SYGVQD (reference sequence). The length of the CDR3 is 14 residues. Source material: blood. This rearrangement joins TRBV10-1 to TRBJ2-7; TCRdb's assignment of TRBD1 cannot be checked, as there is no DNA. This sequence originates from a human donor with ulcerative colitis or Crohn's disease, or a healthy co-twin of an affected twin (not recorded which). The CDR3 is CASSDGGIGYEQYF.